This TCR beta chain was identified during a study of cytomegalovirus exposure and HLA in healthy donors. CDR1 and CDR2 (germline): LNHDA, SQIVND (reference sequence). V was shortened by 4 bases and J by 0 bases, with 9 bases between the two germline ends. The CDR3 loop spans 15 amino acids. Study observations and caveats: Later work associated roughly 17,000 TCR beta sequences with HLA alleles at 0.05 false discovery rate.

Turning to this clone: Its antigen is still unknown.

Amplification used 60 Vbeta primers and 13 Jbeta primers. Data came from immunoSEQ multiplex PCR; TCRdb stores just in-frame clones and leaves some out. The data show some 150,000 clones, 77% seen once. J is TRBJ1-4 and V is TRBV19; weak D call: TRBD1 (5 bases). This receptor was identified in a woman aged 30 to 39 in good health and CMV-seronegative. Sequencing was performed on PBMCs. CDR3 in amino acids: CASSTRQSTNEKLFF. DNA for the CDR3: TGTGCCAGTAGTACAAGACAGTCAACTAATGAAAAACTGTTTTTT.